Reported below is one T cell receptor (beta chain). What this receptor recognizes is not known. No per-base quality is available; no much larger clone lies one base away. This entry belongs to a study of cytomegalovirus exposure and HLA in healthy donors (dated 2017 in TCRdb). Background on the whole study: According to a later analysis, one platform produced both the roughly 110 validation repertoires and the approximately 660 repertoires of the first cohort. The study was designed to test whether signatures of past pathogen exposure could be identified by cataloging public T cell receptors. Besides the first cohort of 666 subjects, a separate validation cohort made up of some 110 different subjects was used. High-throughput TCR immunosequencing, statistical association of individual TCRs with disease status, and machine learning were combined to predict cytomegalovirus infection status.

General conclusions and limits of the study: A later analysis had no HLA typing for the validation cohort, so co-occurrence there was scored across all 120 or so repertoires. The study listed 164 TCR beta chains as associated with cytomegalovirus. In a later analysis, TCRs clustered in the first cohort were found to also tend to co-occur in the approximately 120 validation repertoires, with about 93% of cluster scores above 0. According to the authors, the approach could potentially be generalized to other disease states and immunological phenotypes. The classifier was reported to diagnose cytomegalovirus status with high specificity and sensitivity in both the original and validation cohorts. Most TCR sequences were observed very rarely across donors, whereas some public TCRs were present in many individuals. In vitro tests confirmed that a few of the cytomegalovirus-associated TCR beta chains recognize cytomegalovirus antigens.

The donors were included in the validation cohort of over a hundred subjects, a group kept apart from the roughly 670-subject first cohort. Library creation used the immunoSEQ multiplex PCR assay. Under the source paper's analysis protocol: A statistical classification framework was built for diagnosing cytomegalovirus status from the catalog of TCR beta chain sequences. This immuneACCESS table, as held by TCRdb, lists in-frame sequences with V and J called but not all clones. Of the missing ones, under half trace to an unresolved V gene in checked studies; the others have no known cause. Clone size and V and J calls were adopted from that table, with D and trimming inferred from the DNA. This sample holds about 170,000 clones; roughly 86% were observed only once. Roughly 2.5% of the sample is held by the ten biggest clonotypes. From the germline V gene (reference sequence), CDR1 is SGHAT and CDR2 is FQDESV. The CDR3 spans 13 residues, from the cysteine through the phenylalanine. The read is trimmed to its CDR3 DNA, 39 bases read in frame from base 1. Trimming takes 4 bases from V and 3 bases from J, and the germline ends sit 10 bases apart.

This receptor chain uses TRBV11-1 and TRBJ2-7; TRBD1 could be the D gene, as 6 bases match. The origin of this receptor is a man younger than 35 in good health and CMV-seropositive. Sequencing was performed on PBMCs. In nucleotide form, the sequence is TGTGCCAGCAGCTCGGACAGACGCTACGAGCAGTACTTC. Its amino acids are CASSSDRRYEQYF.